The 31 T cell receptor beta chains below all came from one sample that was sequenced in a study of blood T cell repertoires in COVID-19. Profiling relied on immunoSEQ multiplex PCR, and the TCRdb table lists in-frame clones only, not all of them. The data contain about 240,000 clones, around 87% of them singletons. The sample was PBMCs or T cells enriched from blood (not recorded which). The source of these receptors is a woman aged 35 to 49 with acute COVID-19.

The chain couples TRBV4-1 to TRBJ2-7, with a weak D call TRBD2 (5 bases). Trimming stripped 0 bases from V and 7 bases from J, with 16 bases between. This CDR3 is built from 15 residues. The germline V gene encodes CDR1 MGHRA and CDR2 YSYEKL. The CDR3 nucleotides read TGCGCCAGCAGCCAAGAGCAGGCTAGCCAGGCTGAGCAGTACTTC. Amino acid sequence: CASSQEQASQAEQYF.

CDR3 bases: TGTGCCAGCAGCGTAACAACATCTAACACCGGGGAGCTGTTTTTT. As protein: CASSVTTSNTGELFF. This sequence joins TRBV9 and TRBJ2-2; the D is unclear. V was shortened by 1 base and J by 2 bases, with 9 bases between the two germline ends. The CDR3 consists of 15 residues. Germline V gives CDR1 SGDLS, CDR2 YYNGEE. The complete variable domain, with remaining parts taken from reference TRBV9 and TRBJ2-2, reads DSGVTQTPKHLITATGQRVTLRCSPRSGDLSVYWYQQSLDQGLQFLIQYYNGEERAKGNILERFSAQQFPDLHSELNLSSLELGDSALYFCASSVTTSNTGELFFGEGSRLTVL.

This rearrangement joins TRBV11-2 to TRBJ2-3; no firm D call. The germline V gene has CDR1 SGHAT and CDR2 FQNNGV. V was cut by 3 bases and J by 0 bases, with 10 bases left in between. The CDR3 is 15 amino acids. In DNA, the CDR3 is TGTGCCAGCAGCTTTAACAGTGTTAGCACAGATACGCAGTATTTT. Translating gives CASSFNSVSTDTQYF.

This clone showed up just once. This sequence joins TRBV24-1 and TRBJ2-1; 7 bases line up with TRBD2. There are 15 residues in the CDR3. With 5 bases clipped from V and 3 bases from J, the junction kept 6 bases outside the gene matches. Germline loops: CDR1 KGHDR, CDR2 SFDVKD. This CDR3 is CATSVAGASYNEQFF. For the CDR3, the DNA is TGTGCCACCAGTGTCGCGGGAGCTAGCTACAATGAGCAGTTCTTC.

This chain uses TRBV10-1 with TRBJ2-3; no reliable D call. Germline CDR1 and CDR2: WNHNN and SYGVQD (reference sequence). CDR3 size: 13 residues. The germline V and J ends were trimmed by 5 bases and 4 bases, with 10 bases remaining between them. CDR3 nucleotides: TGCGCCAGCAGTCCCAACCCGGCAGATACGCAGTATTTT. Translating it yields CASSPNPADTQYF.

The rearrangement links TRBV2 to TRBJ2-1; a weak D match, TRBD2 (6 bases). The V end was cut by 6 bases, the J end by 2 bases, with 20 bases between. CDR1 and CDR2 from the germline V gene are SNHLY and FYNNEI. The CDR3 runs 17 residues. The CDR3 region is CASRPPMGGEAYNEQFF. The CDR3 nucleotides are TGTGCCAGCAGACCCCCCATGGGGGGTGAAGCCTACAATGAGCAGTTCTTC.

The J gene is TRBJ1-2, the V gene TRBV14; D call uncertain. The CDR3 contains 15 residues. V was clipped by 0 bases and J by 4 bases, with 12 bases between them. The germline CDR1 and CDR2 sequences are SGHDN and FVKESK. The CDR3 region has the DNA TGTGCCAGCAGCCAAGATATCCAGATCCTCTATGGCTACACCTTC. Its translation is CASSQDIQILYGYTF.

The rearrangement links TRBV11-3 to TRBJ2-3, with TRBD1 matching over 7 bases. The CDR3 runs 14 residues. The germline CDR1 and CDR2 sequences are SGHNT and YENEEA. V gave up 5 bases and J gave up 6 bases; unmatched junction bases: 8. The CDR3, as DNA: TGTGCCAGCAGCCTACTCGAGGGGGCGGATACGCAGTATTTT. This sequence encodes CASSLLEGADTQYF.

This clone occurred a few times. The chain employs TRBV6-5 and TRBJ2-7; weak D call: TRBD2 (6 bases). Germline V gene data show CDR1 as MNHEY and CDR2 as SVGAGI. Trimming left V 11 bases short and J 5 bases short, with 19 bases between. The CDR3 has 13 amino acids. The DNA for the CDR3 is TGTGCCGTACTCGGGGGATCTCTGAACGAGCAGTACTTC. It is translated as CAVLGGSLNEQYF.

J is TRBJ2-3 and V is TRBV11-3; 8 nucleotides agree with TRBD1. V lost 1 base and J lost 4; bases outside the gene matches: 7. Germline V gene sequence: CDR1 SGHNT, CDR2 YENEEA. CDR3 length: 16 amino acids. CDR3 DNA: TGTGCCAGCAGCTTAGTGGCAGGGGGCTGGTCAGATACGCAGTATTTT. This codes for CASSLVAGGWSDTQYF.

The V gene is TRBV2, the J gene TRBJ2-3, with TRBD2 matching 8 bases. V was pared by 4 bases and J by 12 bases, with 6 bases of the junction left unmatched. CDR1 and CDR2 (germline): SNHLY, FYNNEI. This CDR3 is built from 12 residues. The CDR3 bases are TGTGCCAGCAGTGTAAGCGGGAGCACCCAGTATTTT. It yields the protein CASSVSGSTQYF.

The genes are TRBV11-2 and TRBJ2-2; possible D gene TRBD2, 6 bases. Germline assignment: CDR1 SGHAT and CDR2 FQNNGV. The V end was cut by 2 bases, the J end by 3 bases, with 13 bases between. The CDR3 is made up of 16 amino acids. The CDR3 nucleotides are TGTGCCAGCAGCTTACTCCGGGGGTCCGACACCGGGGAGCTGTTTTTT. Amino acid sequence: CASSLLRGSDTGELFF.

The genes are TRBV7-6 and TRBJ1-2; 8 nucleotides match TRBD1. The CDR3 length is 14 residues. V lost 5 bases to trimming and J lost 8 bases; unmatched junction nucleotides: 10. Germline V gives CDR1 SGHVS, CDR2 FNYEAQ. The CDR3: CASSLRQGFEGYTF. The CDR3, as DNA: TGTGCCAGCAGCCTCCGACAGGGGTTCGAGGGCTACACCTTC.

The chain employs TRBV5-4 and TRBJ2-3; TRBD2 is a possible D gene (6 bases). From germline, CDR1 is SGHNT and CDR2 YYREEE (reference sequence). Trimming took off 3 bases at V and 3 bases at J, with 17 bases between the two ends. CDR3 length: 16 amino acids. The DNA of the CDR3 is TGTGCCAGCAGCTCAGCAAAGACGGGACTGACAGATACGCAGTATTTT. It specifies CASSSAKTGLTDTQYF.

This clone was found once. The chain joins TRBV4-1 to TRBJ2-7, with 11 bases lining up with TRBD2. The CDR3 spans 14 residues. Germline loops: CDR1 MGHRA, CDR2 YSYEKL. The ends lost 2 bases at V and 6 bases at J; junction bases unmatched: 3. CDR3 coding DNA: TGCGCCAGCAGCCAAACTAGCGGGAGTCCCGAGCAGTACTTC. Translation: CASSQTSGSPEQYF.

This clone was counted a single time. The rearrangement uses TRBV11-3 and TRBJ1-2; a weak D match, TRBD1 (6 bases). Germline V lookup: CDR1 SGHNT, CDR2 YENEEA. CDR3 length: 12 amino acids. V shed 8 bases and J shed 7 bases, with 14 bases lying between them. CDR3 in amino acids: CASLLAGAGYTF. CDR3 DNA sequence: TGTGCCAGCCTCCTAGCAGGGGCTGGCTACACCTTC.

This clone was seen a handful of times. This rearrangement joins TRBV15 to TRBJ1-5, with 10 bases lining up with TRBD1. The germline gives CDR1 LNHNV, CDR2 YYDKDF (reference sequence). The CDR3 spans 15 residues. J gave up 7 bases and V 5 bases, and 8 bases lay outside the gene matches. The CDR3 here is CATSADRGLRQPQHF. CDR3 DNA sequence: TGTGCCACCAGCGCAGACAGGGGGCTGAGACAGCCCCAGCATTTT.

The gene calls are TRBV6-5 and TRBJ1-6; D remains unclear. The CDR3 is 12 residues long. Trimming left V 6 bases short and J 8 bases short, with 8 bases between. Germline-derived CDR1 and CDR2 are MNHEY and SVGAGI. CDR3 nucleotides: TGTGCCAGCAGCCAGGCCCATTCACCCCTCCACTTT. Encoded protein: CASSQAHSPLHF.

The rearrangement links TRBV20-1 to TRBJ1-1; TRBD1 is a possible D gene (5 bases). Germline V gene sequence: CDR1 DFQATT, CDR2 SNEGSKA (reference sequence). V lost 4 bases and J lost 3, with 6 bases in between. The CDR3 spans 11 residues. CDR3 in DNA: TGCAGTGCTACGGGGGACACTGAAGCTTTCTTT. It specifies CSATGDTEAFF.

J is TRBJ2-5 and V is TRBV20-1, with D perhaps matching TRBD1 (5 bases). The V gene's germline CDR1 is DFQATT and CDR2 SNEGSKA (reference sequence). The CDR3 loop spans 10 amino acids. The CDR3 bases are TGCGGGGCTGGGGATGAGACCCAGTACTTC. It specifies CGAGDETQYF.

The V call is TRBV11-3, the J call TRBJ2-7, with D unresolved. Trimming pared 5 bases from V and 9 bases from J, leaving 14 bases between. This CDR3 has 12 residues. Germline V gene data show CDR1 as SGHNT and CDR2 as YENEEA. CDR3 loop: CASSGVELGQYF. In DNA, the CDR3 is TGTGCCAGCAGCGGAGTAGAGTTAGGGCAGTACTTC.

The chain employs TRBV30 and TRBJ2-7; 10 nucleotides line up with TRBD1. The V gene end was trimmed by 3 bases and the J gene end by 7 bases; junction bases not matched to a gene: 9. The CDR3 extends over 14 amino acids. The germline V gene has CDR1 GTSNPN and CDR2 SVGIG (reference sequence). The CDR3 sequence is CAWRGTGAPGEQYF. Here the CDR3 DNA reads TGTGCCTGGAGGGGGACAGGGGCGCCGGGGGAGCAGTACTTC.

The CDR3 reads CASSASGTDEQYF. Here the CDR3 DNA reads TGCGCCAGCAGCGCTAGCGGGACAGACGAGCAGTACTTC. This chain links TRBV10-1 with TRBJ2-7; 9 nucleotides match TRBD2. CDR1 is WNHNN and CDR2 is SYGVQD in the germline V gene (reference sequence). The J segment lost 5 bases and the V segment lost 6 bases, leaving 5 bases of the junction unmatched. The CDR3 contains 13 residues.

The V call is TRBV29-1, the J call TRBJ1-2; no firm D call. This CDR3 spans 10 amino acids. Germline V gene lookup returns CDR1 SQVTM and CDR2 ANQGSEA. V shed 4 bases and J shed 8 bases, with 8 bases lying between them. DNA for the CDR3: TGCAGCGTTGGAGGGAACGGCTACACCTTC. Amino acids: CSVGGNGYTF.

The chain recombines TRBV9 with TRBJ2-2; 8 bases align to TRBD1. CDR1 and CDR2 (germline): SGDLS, YYNGEE. The V and J ends lost 2 bases and 7 bases, in that order; junction bases with no gene match: 4. CDR3 length equals 14 residues. The DNA for the CDR3 is TGTGCCAGCAGCGTTCAGGGGGCAGGCGGGGAGCTGTTTTTT. The encoded protein is CASSVQGAGGELFF.

The gene calls are TRBV4-1 and TRBJ1-4; 10 nucleotides line up with TRBD1. With 7 bases clipped from V and 2 bases from J, the junction kept 13 bases outside the gene matches. CDR3 length: 18 amino acids. Germline V CDR1 and CDR2: MGHRA, YSYEKL. The DNA for the CDR3 is TGCGCCAGCACCCGGACAGGGGGGCGACGTGGTACTAATGAAAAACTGTTTTTT. Translation: CASTRTGGRRGTNEKLFF.

The V and J genes are TRBV5-5 and TRBJ2-7, with TRBD2 identical over 9 bases. V gave up 5 bases and J gave up 2 bases; unmatched junction bases: 8. Germline CDR1 is SGHKS and CDR2 is YYEKEE (reference sequence). The CDR3 runs to 15 residues. DNA for the CDR3: TGTGCCAGCAGTATGGGGGCGGGAGGGACCTACGAGCAGTACTTC. It specifies CASSMGAGGTYEQYF.

V and J are TRBV10-3 and TRBJ2-1, with TRBD2 identical over 8 bases. Unmatched junction bases numbered 4, after V lost 6 bases and J lost 3 bases. The CDR3 is 14 amino acids. The V gene's germline CDR1 is ENHRY and CDR2 SYGVKD. Here the CDR3 reads CAIRGSGNYNEQFF. In nucleotides, the CDR3 is TGTGCCATCAGGGGTAGCGGGAACTACAATGAGCAGTTCTTC.

The chain uses TRBV27 and TRBJ2-2, with D possibly matching TRBD2 (5 bases). The germline V gene encodes CDR1 MNHEY and CDR2 SMNVEV (reference sequence). The CDR3 is 15 amino acids. V lost 4 bases, J lost 0 bases, and 9 bases lay in between. The CDR3 reads CASSWGVANTGELFF. CDR3 bases: TGTGCCAGCAGTTGGGGAGTCGCGAACACCGGGGAGCTGTTTTTT.

The V and J genes are TRBV4-1 and TRBJ1-1, with D maybe TRBD1 (6 bases). The V end was cut by 3 bases, the J end by 4 bases, with 18 bases between. Germline CDR1 MGHRA, CDR2 YSYEKL. The CDR3 is 16 amino acids. CDR3 nucleotide sequence: TGCGCCAGCAGCCAGACCGCAGGACAGCTCGGCACTGAAGCTTTCTTT. It codes for CASSQTAGQLGTEAFF.

The V call is TRBV10-2, the J call TRBJ1-2; D is possibly TRBD1 (5 bases). V lost 6 bases to trimming and J lost 9 bases, with 20 bases between them. Germline CDR1 WSHSY, CDR2 SAAADI. This CDR3 has 14 amino acids. CDR3 coding DNA: TGCGCCAGCAGAGATACAGGAAGAGAAGCGAGCTACACCTTC. The encoded protein is CASRDTGREASYTF.